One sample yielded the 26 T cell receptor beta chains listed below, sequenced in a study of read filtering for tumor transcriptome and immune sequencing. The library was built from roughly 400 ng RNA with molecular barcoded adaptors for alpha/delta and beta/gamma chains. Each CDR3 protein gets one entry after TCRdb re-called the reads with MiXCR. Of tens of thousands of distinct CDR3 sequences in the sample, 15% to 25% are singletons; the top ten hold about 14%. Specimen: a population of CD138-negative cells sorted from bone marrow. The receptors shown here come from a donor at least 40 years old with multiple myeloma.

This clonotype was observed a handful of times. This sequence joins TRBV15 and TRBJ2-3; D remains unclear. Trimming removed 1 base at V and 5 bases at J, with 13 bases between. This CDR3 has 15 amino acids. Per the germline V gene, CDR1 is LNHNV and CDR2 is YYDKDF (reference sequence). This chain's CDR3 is CATSRVGSKGDTQYF. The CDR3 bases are TGTGCCACCAGCAGAGTTGGTAGCAAAGGAGATACGCAGTATTTT.

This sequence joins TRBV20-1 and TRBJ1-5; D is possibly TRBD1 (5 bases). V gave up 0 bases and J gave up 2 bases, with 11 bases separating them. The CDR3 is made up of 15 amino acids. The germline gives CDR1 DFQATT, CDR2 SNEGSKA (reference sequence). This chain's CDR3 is CSARDPRDGNQPQHF. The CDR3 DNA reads TGCAGTGCTAGAGATCCCCGGGACGGCAATCAGCCCCAGCATTTT.

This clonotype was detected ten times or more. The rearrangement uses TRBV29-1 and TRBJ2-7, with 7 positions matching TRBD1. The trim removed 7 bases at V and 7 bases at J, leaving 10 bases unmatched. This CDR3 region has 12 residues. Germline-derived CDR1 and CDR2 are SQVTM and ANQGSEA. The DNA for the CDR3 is TGCAGCGCAACTAGACAGGGCAGGGAGCAGTACTTC. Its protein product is CSATRQGREQYF.

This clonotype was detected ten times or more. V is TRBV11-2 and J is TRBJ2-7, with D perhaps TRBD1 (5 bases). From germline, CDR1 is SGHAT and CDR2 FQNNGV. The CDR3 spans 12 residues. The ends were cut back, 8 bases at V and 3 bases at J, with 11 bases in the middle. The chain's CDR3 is CASGSGIYEQYF. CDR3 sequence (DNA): TGTGCCAGCGGTTCAGGGATCTACGAGCAGTACTTC.

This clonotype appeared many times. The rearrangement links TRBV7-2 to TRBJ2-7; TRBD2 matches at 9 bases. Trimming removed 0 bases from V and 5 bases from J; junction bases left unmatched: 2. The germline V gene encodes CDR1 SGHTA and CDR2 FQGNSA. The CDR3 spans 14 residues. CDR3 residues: CASSLARGGNEQYF. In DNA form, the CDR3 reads TGTGCCAGCAGCTTAGCGCGGGGGGGCAACGAGCAGTACTTC.

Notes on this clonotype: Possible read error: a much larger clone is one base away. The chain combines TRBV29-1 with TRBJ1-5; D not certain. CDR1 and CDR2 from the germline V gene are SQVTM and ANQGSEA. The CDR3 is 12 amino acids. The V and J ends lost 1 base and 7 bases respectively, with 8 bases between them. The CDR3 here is CSVEGGEQPQHF. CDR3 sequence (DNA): TGCAGCGTTGAAGGTGGGGAGCAGCCCCAGCATTTT.

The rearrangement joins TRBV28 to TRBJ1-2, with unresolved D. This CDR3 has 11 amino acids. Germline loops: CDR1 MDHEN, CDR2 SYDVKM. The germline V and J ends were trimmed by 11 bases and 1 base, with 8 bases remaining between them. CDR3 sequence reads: CAVLSNYGYTF. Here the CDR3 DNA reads TGTGCCGTCCTCAGTAACTATGGCTACACCTTC.

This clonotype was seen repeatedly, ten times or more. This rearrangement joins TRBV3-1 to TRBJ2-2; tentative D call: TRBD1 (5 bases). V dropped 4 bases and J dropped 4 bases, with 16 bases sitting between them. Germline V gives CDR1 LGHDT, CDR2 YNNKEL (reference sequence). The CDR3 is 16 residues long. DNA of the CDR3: TGTGCCAGCAGCCGAAGTCAGGGAATAGGCACCGGGGAGCTGTTTTTT. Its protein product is CASSRSQGIGTGELFF.

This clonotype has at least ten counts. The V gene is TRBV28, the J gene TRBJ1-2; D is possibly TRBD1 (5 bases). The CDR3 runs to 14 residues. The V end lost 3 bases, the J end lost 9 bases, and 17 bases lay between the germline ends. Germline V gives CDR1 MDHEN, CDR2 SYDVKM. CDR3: CASSFSGARRSYTF. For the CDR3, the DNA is TGTGCCAGCAGTTTTAGTGGGGCAAGGAGGAGCTACACCTTC.

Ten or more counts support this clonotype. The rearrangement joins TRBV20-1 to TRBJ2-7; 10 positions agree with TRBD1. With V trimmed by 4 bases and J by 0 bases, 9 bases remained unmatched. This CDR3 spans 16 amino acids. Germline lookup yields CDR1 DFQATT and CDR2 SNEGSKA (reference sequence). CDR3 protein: CSATGTGAISSYEQYF. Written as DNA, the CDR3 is TGCAGTGCTACCGGGACAGGGGCCATCAGCTCCTACGAGCAGTACTTC.

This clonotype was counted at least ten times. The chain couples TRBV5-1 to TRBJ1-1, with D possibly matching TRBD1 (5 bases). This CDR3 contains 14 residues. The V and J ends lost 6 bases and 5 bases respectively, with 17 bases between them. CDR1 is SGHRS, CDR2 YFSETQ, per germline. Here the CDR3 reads CASNPTATGTEAFF. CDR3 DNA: TGCGCCAGCAACCCGACAGCGACTGGGACTGAAGCTTTCTTT.

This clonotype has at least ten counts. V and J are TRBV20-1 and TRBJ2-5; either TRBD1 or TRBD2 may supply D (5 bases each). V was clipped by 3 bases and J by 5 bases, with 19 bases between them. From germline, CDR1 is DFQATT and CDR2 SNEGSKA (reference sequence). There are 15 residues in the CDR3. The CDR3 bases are TGCAGTGCTAGCTGGGACGGGTGGGCTAGGGAGACCCAGTACTTC. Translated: CSASWDGWARETQYF.

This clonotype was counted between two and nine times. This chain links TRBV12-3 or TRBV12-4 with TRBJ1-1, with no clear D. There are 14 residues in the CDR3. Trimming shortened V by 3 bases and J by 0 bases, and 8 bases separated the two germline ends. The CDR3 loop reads CASSFANMNTEAFF. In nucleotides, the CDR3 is TGTGCCAGCAGTTTTGCAAATATGAACACTGAAGCTTTCTTT.

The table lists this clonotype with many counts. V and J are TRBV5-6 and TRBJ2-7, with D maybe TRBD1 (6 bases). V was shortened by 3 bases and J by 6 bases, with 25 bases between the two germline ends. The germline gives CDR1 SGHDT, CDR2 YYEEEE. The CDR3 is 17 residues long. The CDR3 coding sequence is TGTGCCAGCAGCTCTCCCGGCTTGTTGGTCAGGGGAAGCGAGCAGTACTTC. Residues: CASSSPGLLVRGSEQYF.

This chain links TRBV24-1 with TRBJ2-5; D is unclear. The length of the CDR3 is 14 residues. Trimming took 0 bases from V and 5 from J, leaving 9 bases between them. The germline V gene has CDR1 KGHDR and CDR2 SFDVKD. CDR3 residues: CATSDLAGRETQYF. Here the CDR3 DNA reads TGTGCCACCAGTGATTTGGCTGGAAGGGAGACCCAGTACTTC.

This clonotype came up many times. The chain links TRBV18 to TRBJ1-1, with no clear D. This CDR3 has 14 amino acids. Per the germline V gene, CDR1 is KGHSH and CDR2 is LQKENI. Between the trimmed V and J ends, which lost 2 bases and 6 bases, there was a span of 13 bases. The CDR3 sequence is CASSPKDGAPEAFF. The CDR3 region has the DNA TGTGCCAGCTCACCAAAGGACGGAGCACCTGAAGCTTTCTTT.

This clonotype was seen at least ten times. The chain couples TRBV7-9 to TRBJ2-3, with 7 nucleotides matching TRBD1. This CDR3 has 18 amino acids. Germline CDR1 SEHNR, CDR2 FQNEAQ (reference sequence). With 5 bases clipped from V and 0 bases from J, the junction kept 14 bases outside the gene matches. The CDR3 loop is CASSLGTVSGGSTDTQYF. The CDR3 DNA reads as TGTGCCAGCAGCCTCGGGACAGTTTCGGGTGGAAGCACAGATACGCAGTATTTT. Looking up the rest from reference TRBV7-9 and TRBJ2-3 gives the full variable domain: DTGVSQNPRHKITKRGQNVTFRCDPISEHNRLYWYRQTLGQGPEFLTYFQNEAQLEKSRLLSDRFSAERPKGSFSTLEIQRTEQGDSAMYLCASSLGTVSGGSTDTQYFGPGTRLTVL.

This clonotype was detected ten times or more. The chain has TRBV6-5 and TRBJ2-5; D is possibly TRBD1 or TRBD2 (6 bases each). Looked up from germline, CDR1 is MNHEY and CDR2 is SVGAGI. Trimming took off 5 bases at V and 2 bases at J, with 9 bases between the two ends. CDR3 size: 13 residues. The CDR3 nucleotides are TGTGCCAGCAGTATAGGGGGGCAAGAGACCCAGTACTTC. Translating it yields CASSIGGQETQYF.

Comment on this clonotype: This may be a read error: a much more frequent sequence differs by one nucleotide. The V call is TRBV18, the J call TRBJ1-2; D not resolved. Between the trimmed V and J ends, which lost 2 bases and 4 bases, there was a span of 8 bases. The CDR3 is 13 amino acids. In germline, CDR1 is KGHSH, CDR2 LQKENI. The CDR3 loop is CASSPSVFYGYTF. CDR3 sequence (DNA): TGTGCCAGCTCACCATCGGTTTTCTATGGCTACACCTTC.

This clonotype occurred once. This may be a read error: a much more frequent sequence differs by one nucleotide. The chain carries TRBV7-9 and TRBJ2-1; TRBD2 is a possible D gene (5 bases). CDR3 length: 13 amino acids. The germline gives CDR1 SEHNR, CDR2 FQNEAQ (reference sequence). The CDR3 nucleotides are TGTGCCAGCAGCTTAACGGGGATGAATGGGCAGTTCTTC. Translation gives CASSLTGMNGQFF. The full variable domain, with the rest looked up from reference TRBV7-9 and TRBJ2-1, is DTGVSQNPRHKITKRGQNVTFRCDPISEHNRLYWYRQTLGQGPEFLTYFQNEAQLEKSRLLSDRFSAERPKGSFSTLEIQRTEQGDSAMYLCASSLTGMNGQFFGPGTRLTVL.

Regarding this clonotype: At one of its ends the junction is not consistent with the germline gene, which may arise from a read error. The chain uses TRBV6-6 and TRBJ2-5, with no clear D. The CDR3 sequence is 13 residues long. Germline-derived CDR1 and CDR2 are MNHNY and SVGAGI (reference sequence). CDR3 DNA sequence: TGTGCCAGTAGTTACGAAAGGGAAGAGACCCAGTACTTC. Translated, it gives CASSYEREETQYF.

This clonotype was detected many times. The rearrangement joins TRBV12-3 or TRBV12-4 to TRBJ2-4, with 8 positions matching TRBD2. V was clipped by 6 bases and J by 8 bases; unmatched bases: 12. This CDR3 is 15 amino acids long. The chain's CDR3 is CASRSSRAAGDIQYF. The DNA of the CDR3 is TGTGCCAGCAGGAGCAGCAGGGCAGCGGGGGACATTCAGTACTTC.

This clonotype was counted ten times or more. CDR3: CASSLSGQGRETQYF. As DNA, the CDR3 is TGTGCCAGCAGTTTATCGGGACAGGGACGAGAGACCCAGTACTTC. The gene calls are TRBV28 and TRBJ2-5; 9 bases agree with TRBD1. From germline, CDR1 is MDHEN and CDR2 SYDVKM. The ends lost 1 base at V and 4 bases at J; junction bases unmatched: 4. This CDR3 contains 15 residues.

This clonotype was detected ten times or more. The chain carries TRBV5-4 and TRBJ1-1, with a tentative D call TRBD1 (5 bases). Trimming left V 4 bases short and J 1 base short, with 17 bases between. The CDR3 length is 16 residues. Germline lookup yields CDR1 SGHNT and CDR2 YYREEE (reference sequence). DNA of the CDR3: TGTGCCAGCAGCGCGGGGGGGGGTCACAAGAACACTGAAGCTTTCTTT. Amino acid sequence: CASSAGGGHKNTEAFF. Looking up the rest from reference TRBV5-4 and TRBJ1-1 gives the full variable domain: ETGVTQSPTHLIKTRGQQVTLRCSSQSGHNTVSWYQQALGQGPQFIFQYYREEENGRGNFPPRFSGLQFPNYSSELNVNALELDDSALYLCASSAGGGHKNTEAFFGQGTRLTVV.

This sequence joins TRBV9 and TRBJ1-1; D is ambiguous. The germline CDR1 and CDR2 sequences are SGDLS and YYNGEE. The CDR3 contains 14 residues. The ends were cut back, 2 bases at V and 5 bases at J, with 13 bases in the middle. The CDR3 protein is CASSVLQFGTEAFF. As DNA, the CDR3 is TGTGCCAGCAGCGTCCTGCAGTTTGGAACTGAAGCTTTCTTT.

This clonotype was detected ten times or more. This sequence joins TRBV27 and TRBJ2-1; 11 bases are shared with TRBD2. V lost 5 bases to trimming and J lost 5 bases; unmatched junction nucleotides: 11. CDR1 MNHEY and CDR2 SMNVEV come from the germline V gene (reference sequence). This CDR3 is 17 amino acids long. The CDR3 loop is CASSLQTSGTRHNEQFF. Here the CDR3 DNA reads TGTGCCAGCAGTCTCCAGACTAGCGGGACACGCCACAATGAGCAGTTCTTC.